This TCR beta chain was captured by sequencing in a study of OX40 agonist ivuxolimab in advanced cancers. About the study: With ivuxolimab, an agonistic anti-OX40 (CD134) antibody, patients were treated. Patients undergoing dose escalation presented with hepatocellular carcinoma, melanoma, renal cell or head and neck cancer. Study outcomes and limitations: Certain nonresponders additionally had low normalized T-cell clonal expansion.

The V end lost 2 bases, the J end lost 3 bases, and 14 bases lay between the germline ends. This CDR3 is 15 amino acids long. The V gene's germline CDR1 is SGHDT and CDR2 YYEEEE. Any history of autoimmune disease or systemic immunosuppression disqualified patients. Note on this clone: Antigen: not known.

Only in-frame clones appear in the TCRdb table, and some are missing; sequencing was by immunoSEQ multiplex PCR. The data show 100,000 or so clones, roughly 90% seen once. Here the sequenced sample was CD4+ or CD8+ T cells sorted from blood, taken in a trial of the OX40 agonist ivuxolimab. The source is an adult with an advanced solid tumor such as melanoma, head and neck, liver or kidney cancer. The J gene is TRBJ1-2, the V gene TRBV5-6; D is unclear. The CDR3 nucleotides are TGTGCCAGCAGCTTCGCCCGCAAACCCCACTATGGCTACACCTTC. Translated, it gives CASSFARKPHYGYTF.